This T cell receptor beta chain derives from a study of cytomegalovirus exposure and HLA in healthy donors. The CDR3 is 15 residues long. Trimming shortened V by 6 bases and J by 3 bases, and 15 bases separated the two germline ends. Germline-derived CDR1 and CDR2 are MDHEN and SYDVKM. The PCR ran on 60 Vbeta and 13 Jbeta primers. Sequencing was performed with immunoSEQ multiplex PCR; in TCRdb, only in-frame clones are kept and a portion is missing. Of roughly 160,000 clones in the sample, 70% to 85% were seen once. Material: PBMCs. The rearrangement links TRBV28 to TRBJ1-3; maybe TRBD1 (5 bases). The receptor was isolated from a man in his fifties or sixties in good health and CMV-seropositive. In DNA, the CDR3 is TGTGCCAGCAGAGACGGCGGGGCTATTGGAAACACCATATATTTT. This sequence encodes CASRDGGAIGNTIYF.